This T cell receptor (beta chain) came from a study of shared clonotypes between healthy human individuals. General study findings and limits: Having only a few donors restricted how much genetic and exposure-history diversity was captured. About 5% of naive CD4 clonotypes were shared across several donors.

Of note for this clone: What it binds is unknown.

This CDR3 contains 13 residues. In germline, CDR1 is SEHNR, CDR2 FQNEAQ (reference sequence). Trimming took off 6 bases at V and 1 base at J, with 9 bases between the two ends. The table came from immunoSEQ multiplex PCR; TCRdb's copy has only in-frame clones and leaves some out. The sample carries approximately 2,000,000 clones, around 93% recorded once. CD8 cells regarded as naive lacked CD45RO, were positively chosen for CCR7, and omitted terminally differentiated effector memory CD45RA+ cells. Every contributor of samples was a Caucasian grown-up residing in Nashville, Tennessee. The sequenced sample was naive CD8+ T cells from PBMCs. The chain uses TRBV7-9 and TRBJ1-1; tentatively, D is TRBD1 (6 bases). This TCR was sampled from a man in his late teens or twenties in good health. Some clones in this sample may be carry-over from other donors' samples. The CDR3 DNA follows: TGTGCCAGCAGACCGGACAGGAACACTGAAGCTTTCTTT. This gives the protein CASRPDRNTEAFF.